Presented here are 13 T cell receptor beta chains from one specimen sequenced in a study of identical twins. MiXCR, run by TCRdb on the 5' RACE reads, gives a single entry per CDR3 protein. Here the sample spans around 1.7 million distinct CDR3 sequences, around 29% being singletons. The sequenced sample was cord blood. All receptors derive from a newborn girl in good health.

Remarks on this clonotype: A single base separates this from a much larger clone, so it may be a read error. The rearrangement uses TRBV28 and TRBJ2-5; maybe TRBD2 (5 bases). CDR1 and CDR2 (germline): MDHEN, SYDVKM. The V gene lost 3 bases and the J gene lost 11 bases, with 22 bases spanning the gap. The CDR3 contains 15 residues. The CDR3 DNA reads TGTGCCAGCAGTTTGAGGGAGTCCGCCTACAATGAGCAGTACTTC. It yields the protein CASSLRESAYNEQYF.

The sample holds a few counts of this clonotype. This rearrangement joins TRBV20-1 to TRBJ1-2, with TRBD1 as a possible D gene (6 bases). CDR3 length equals 14 residues. Trimming cost V 4 bases and J 4 bases, with 16 bases left between them. Looked up from germline, CDR1 is DFQATT and CDR2 is SNEGSKA (reference sequence). The CDR3 DNA reads as TGCAGTGCTAAGGGGGGGTACGCTCTCTATGGCTACACCTTC. Protein: CSAKGGYALYGYTF.

This chain joins TRBV6-2 or TRBV6-3 and TRBJ1-2, with 12 bases fitting TRBD1. Losses at the gene ends were 6 bases for V and 7 bases for J; bases not matched to a gene: 3. The germline gives CDR1 MNHEY, CDR2 SVGEGT. The CDR3 consists of 13 residues. The CDR3 reads CASRQGQGAGYTF. CDR3 nucleotides: TGTGCCAGCAGACAGGGACAGGGGGCTGGCTACACCTTC.

The V gene is TRBV2, the J gene TRBJ2-2, with D maybe TRBD2 (6 bases). V was cut by 0 bases and J by 3 bases, with 11 bases left in between. This CDR3 is built from 16 residues. Germline loops: CDR1 SNHLY, CDR2 FYNNEI. DNA for the CDR3: TGTGCCAGCAGTGAAGCGAGGGACTCCTACACCGGGGAGCTGTTTTTT. Encoded protein: CASSEARDSYTGELFF.

The rearrangement joins TRBV7-9 to TRBJ2-5; 10 bases line up with TRBD2. This CDR3 is 16 amino acids long. CDR1 is SEHNR and CDR2 is FQNEAQ in the germline V gene (reference sequence). V shed 5 bases, J shed 2 bases, and the junction held 8 bases outside the gene matches. CDR3 amino acids: CASSATWTSGQETQYF. In DNA, the CDR3 is TGTGCCAGCAGCGCCACCTGGACTAGCGGACAAGAGACCCAGTACTTC.

V gene TRBV5-4 combines with J gene TRBJ2-3, with a tentative D call TRBD2 (7 bases). The CDR3 runs 15 residues. Germline V gene lookup returns CDR1 SGHNT and CDR2 YYREEE (reference sequence). Trimming removed 10 bases from V and 1 base from J, with 19 bases in between. For the CDR3, the DNA is TGTGCCCTCGGGGGCGGGGGCCGGGGCACAGATACGCAGTATTTT. Its protein product is CALGGGGRGTDTQYF. The entire variable domain, with the rest obtained from reference TRBV5-4 and TRBJ2-3, is as follows: ETGVTQSPTHLIKTRGQQVTLRCSSQSGHNTVSWYQQALGQGPQFIFQYYREEENGRGNFPPRFSGLQFPNYSSELNVNALELDDSALYLCALGGGGRGTDTQYFGPGTRLTVL.

The chain combines TRBV3-1 with TRBJ2-1; 9 nucleotides match TRBD2. V shed 3 bases and J 4 bases; nucleotides not matched to a gene: 7. CDR3 length: 16 amino acids. CDR1 LGHDT and CDR2 YNNKEL come from the germline V gene (reference sequence). CDR3 protein: CASSHPTSGLYNEQFF. The CDR3, as DNA: TGTGCCAGCAGCCATCCCACTAGCGGGCTTTACAATGAGCAGTTCTTC.

This clonotype turned up a few times. V is TRBV6-1 and J is TRBJ1-5; 9 positions agree with TRBD1. The ends lost 4 bases at V and 5 bases at J; junction bases unmatched: 6. From germline, CDR1 is MNHNS and CDR2 SASEGT. The CDR3 covers 15 residues. CDR3 protein: CASSVTGTGHQPQHF. The CDR3 DNA reads as TGTGCCAGCAGTGTCACCGGGACAGGGCATCAGCCCCAGCATTTT.

The genes are TRBV29-1 and TRBJ1-1; D unresolved. Germline V CDR1 and CDR2: SQVTM, ANQGSEA. CDR3 length: 14 residues. V was shortened by 4 bases and J by 1 base, with 13 bases between the two germline ends. The CDR3 protein is CSVALMTPNTEAFF. In DNA, the CDR3 is TGCAGCGTTGCTTTAATGACACCGAACACTGAAGCTTTCTTT.

The chain combines TRBV11-2 with TRBJ2-1; TRBD2 might be the D (7 bases). Germline CDR1 and CDR2: SGHAT and FQNNGV. Between the trimmed V and J ends, which lost 5 bases and 0 bases, there was a span of 20 bases. This CDR3 is 18 amino acids long. The CDR3 DNA is TGTGCCAGCAGCCAAAGCGGGACAAACTTTACCTCCTACAATGAGCAGTTCTTC. Protein product: CASSQSGTNFTSYNEQFF. The whole variable domain, filled in from reference TRBV11-2 and TRBJ2-1, reads EAGVAQSPRYKIIEKRQSVAFWCNPISGHATLYWYQQILGQGPKLLIQFQNNGVVDDSQLPKDRFSAERLKGVDSTLKIQPAKLEDSAVYLCASSQSGTNFTSYNEQFFGPGTRLTVL.

The sample holds a few counts of this clonotype. J is TRBJ2-3 and V is TRBV6-5; D remains ambiguous. Germline V gene lookup returns CDR1 MNHEY and CDR2 SVGAGI. V lost 2 bases and J 1 base, leaving 10 bases between the germline ends. The CDR3 is 15 residues long. CDR3 sequence (DNA): TGTGCCAGCAGTTACAAACGGGCAGGCACAGATACGCAGTATTTT. It is translated as CASSYKRAGTDTQYF.

The chain uses TRBV20-1 and TRBJ2-4, with 9 nucleotides matching TRBD1. TRBJ2-7 matches the DNA end more closely, so the J call is doubtful. Germline values: CDR1 DFQATT, CDR2 SNEGSKA (reference sequence). The CDR3 loop spans 11 amino acids. CDR3 amino acids: CSAGTGSEQYF. CDR3 DNA: TGCAGTGCCGGGACAGGGTCCGAGCAGTACTTC.

Regarding this clonotype: A read error may explain this, as a much larger clone is one base away. The chain employs TRBV5-1 and TRBJ2-3; tentatively, D is TRBD1 (7 bases). The CDR3 spans 15 residues. Looked up from germline, CDR1 is SGHRS and CDR2 is YFSETQ. CDR3: CANSLEGASTDTQYF. CDR3 sequence (DNA): TGCGCCAACAGCTTGGAGGGGGCTAGCACAGATACGCAGTATTTT.